The entry below describes one T cell receptor (beta chain). Its antigen is not identified. This CDR3 contains 14 residues. CDR1 and CDR2 (germline): SGDLS, YYNGEE. Trimming removed 3 bases from V and 6 bases from J, with 15 bases in between. These data originate in a study of T-cell memory formation after mild COVID-19. Findings and limits, study-wide: A balance of CD4 and CD8 characterized clones contracting day 15 to 85, whereas later expanders leaned CD4+. Pre-infection memory contained some responding clones, which suggested that cross-reactive memory had joined.

The TCR alpha and TCR beta cDNA libraries, bearing sample barcodes and UMIs, were generated by 5'RACE using constant-segment primers. TCRdb analysed the 5' RACE reads with MiXCR anew, one entry per CDR3 protein. The sample holds 190,000 or so distinct CDR3 sequences; roughly 30% are singletons and the top ten take roughly 11%. This sequence originates from an adult woman who had mild COVID-19 (a few samples of this study predate the infection). Cell type and time point are not known. Specimen: PBMCs or a T cell subset sorted from them (not recorded which). The chain has TRBV9 and TRBJ1-2; D is uncertain. CDR3 DNA: TGTGCCAGCAGCGCCCCCCTTTCCGGGGATGGCTACACCTTC. Encoded protein: CASSAPLSGDGYTF.